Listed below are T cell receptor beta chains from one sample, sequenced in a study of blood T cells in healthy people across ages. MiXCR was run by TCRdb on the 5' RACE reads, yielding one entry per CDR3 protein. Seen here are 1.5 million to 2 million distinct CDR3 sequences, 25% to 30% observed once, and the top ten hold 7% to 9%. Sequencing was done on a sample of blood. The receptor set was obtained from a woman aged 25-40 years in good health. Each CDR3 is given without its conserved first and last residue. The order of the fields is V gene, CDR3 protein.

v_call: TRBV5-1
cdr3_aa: ASSLGDYPTDTQY

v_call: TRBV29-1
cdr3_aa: SVDSGTNEKLF

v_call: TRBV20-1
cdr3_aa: SARDWGFTEAF

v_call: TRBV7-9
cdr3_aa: ASSATKDEQF

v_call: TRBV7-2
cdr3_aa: ASSRRTTGTLREKLF

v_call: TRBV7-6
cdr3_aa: ASSRYGTSEADEQY

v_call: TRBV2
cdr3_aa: ASKRPDADTQY

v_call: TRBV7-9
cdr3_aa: ASSPDTFNEQF

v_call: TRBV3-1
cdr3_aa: ASSQRSRGYGYT

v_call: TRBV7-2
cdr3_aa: ASTHGQGGNQPQH

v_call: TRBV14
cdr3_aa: ASSQEIRDSEAF

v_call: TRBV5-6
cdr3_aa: ASSLAGTNQPQH

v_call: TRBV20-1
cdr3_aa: SASLLQGDTQY

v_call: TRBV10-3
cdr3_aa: AISESGQPTQY

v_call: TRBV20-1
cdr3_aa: SARDAASGLDEQF

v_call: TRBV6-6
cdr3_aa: ASAIGARYGYT

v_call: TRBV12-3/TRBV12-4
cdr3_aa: ASSPNQGAAYSPLH

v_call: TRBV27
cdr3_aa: ASSSSTNEKLF

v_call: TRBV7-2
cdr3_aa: VSSSGHQETQF

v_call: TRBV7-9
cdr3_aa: ASSRSINQDEQY

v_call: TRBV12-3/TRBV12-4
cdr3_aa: ASSATMTGGLYYGYT

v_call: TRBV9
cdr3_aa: ASFTGGENQPQH

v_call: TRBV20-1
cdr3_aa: SAISDGGNSVGYT

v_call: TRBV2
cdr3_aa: ASIGDDTEQY

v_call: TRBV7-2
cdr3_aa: ASSFSPRGVRYERY

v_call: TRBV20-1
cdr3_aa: SAPGQPNTGEPF

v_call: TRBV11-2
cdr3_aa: ASSPSSGSMSTDTQY

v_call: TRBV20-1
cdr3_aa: SARVTPWDTDTQY

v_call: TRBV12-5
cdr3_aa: ASAPSGVGYT

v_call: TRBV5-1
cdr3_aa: ASSPPTGLGTGELF

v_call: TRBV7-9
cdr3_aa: ASSLVQGLPDNERF

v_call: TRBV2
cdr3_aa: ANDGPGAYNEQF

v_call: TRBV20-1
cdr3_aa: SARSEGDYSNQPQH

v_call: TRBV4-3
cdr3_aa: ASSQDRLGGGSTDTQY

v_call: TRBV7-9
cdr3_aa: ASSTGTGGTGELF

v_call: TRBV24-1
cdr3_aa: ATSEQGFGYT